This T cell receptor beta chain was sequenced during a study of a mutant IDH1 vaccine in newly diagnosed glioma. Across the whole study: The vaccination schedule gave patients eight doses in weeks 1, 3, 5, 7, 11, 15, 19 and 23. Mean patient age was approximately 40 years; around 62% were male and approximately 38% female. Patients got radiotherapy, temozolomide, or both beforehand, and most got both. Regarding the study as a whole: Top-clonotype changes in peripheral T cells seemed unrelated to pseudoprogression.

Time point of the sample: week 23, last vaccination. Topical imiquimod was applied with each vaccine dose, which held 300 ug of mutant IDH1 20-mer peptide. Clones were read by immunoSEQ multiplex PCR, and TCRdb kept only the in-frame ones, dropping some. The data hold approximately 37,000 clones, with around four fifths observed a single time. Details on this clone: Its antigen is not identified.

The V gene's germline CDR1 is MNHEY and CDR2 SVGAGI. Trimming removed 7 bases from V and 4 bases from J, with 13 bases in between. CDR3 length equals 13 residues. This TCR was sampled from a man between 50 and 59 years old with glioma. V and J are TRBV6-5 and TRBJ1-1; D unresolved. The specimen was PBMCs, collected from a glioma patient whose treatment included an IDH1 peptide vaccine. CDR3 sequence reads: CASTKVGSTEAFF. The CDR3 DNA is TGTGCCAGCACCAAGGTCGGGAGCACTGAAGCTTTCTTT.